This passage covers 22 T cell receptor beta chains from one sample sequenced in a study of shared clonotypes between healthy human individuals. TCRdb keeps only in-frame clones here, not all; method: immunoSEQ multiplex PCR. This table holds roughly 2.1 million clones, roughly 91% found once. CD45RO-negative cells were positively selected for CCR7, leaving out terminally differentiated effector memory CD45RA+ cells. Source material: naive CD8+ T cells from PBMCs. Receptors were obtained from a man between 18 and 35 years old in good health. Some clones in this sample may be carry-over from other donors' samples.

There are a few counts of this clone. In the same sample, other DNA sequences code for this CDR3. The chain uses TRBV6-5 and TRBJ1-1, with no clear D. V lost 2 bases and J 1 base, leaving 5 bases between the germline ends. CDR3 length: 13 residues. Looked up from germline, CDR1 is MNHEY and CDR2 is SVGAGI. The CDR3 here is CASSYSENTEAFF. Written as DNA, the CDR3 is TGTGCCAGCAGTTACAGTGAGAACACTGAAGCTTTCTTT.

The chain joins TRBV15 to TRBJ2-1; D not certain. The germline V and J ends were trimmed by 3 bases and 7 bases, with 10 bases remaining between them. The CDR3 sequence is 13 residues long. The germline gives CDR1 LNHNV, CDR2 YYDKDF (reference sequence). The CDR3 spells CATSSLGINEQFF. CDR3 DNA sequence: TGTGCCACCAGCAGTCTTGGGATAAATGAGCAGTTCTTC.

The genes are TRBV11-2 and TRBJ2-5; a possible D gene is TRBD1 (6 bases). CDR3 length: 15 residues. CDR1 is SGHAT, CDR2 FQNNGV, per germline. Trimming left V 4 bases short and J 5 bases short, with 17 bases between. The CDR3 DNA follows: TGTGCCAGCAGCTATACCCCGAGGGGGACGGAGACCCAGTACTTC. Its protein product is CASSYTPRGTETQYF.

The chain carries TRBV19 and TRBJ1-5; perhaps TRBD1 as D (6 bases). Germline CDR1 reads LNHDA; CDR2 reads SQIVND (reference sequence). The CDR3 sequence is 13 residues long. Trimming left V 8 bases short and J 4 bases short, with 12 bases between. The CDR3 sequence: CASWRGGNQPQHF. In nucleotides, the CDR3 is TGTGCCAGTTGGAGGGGGGGAAATCAGCCCCAGCATTTT.

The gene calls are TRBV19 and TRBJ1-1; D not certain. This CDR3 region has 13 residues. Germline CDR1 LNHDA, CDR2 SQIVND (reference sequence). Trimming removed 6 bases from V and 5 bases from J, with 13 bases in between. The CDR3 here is CASSLQPGTEAFF. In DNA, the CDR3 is TGTGCCAGTAGCTTGCAGCCGGGGACTGAAGCTTTCTTT.

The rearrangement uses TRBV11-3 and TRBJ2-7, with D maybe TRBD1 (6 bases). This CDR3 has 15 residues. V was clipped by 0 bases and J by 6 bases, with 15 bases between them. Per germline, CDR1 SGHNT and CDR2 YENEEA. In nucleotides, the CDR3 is TGTGCCAGCAGCTTAGAAACAGGGATCCTCTGCGAGCAGTACTTC. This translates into CASSLETGILCEQYF.

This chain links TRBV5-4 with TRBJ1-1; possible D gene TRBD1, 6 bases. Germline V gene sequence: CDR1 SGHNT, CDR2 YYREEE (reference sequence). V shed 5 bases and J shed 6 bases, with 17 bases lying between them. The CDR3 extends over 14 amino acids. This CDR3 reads CASSRGTGRAEAFF. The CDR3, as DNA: TGTGCCAGCAGTCGAGGCACAGGGAGGGCTGAAGCTTTCTTT.

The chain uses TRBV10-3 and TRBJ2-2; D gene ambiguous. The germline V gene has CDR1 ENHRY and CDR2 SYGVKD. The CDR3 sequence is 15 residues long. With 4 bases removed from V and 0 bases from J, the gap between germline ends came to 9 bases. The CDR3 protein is CAISASDANTGELFF. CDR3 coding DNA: TGTGCCATCAGTGCGTCGGACGCGAACACCGGGGAGCTGTTTTTT.

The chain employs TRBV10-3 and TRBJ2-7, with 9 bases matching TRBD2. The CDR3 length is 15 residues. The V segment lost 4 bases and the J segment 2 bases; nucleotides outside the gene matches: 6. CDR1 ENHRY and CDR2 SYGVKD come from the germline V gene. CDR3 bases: TGTGCCATCAGTGGGGGGACTAGCCGAACCTACGAGCAGTACTTC. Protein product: CAISGGTSRTYEQYF.

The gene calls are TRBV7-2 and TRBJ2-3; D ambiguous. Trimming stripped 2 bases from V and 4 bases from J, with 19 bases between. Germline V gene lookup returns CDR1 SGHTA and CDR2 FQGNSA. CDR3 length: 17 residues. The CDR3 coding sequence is TGTGCCAGCAGCTTATCCTCCGGCTACCAACTCGCAGATACGCAGTATTTT. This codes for CASSLSSGYQLADTQYF.

The CDR3 spells CASSGTLGTGNYGYTF. The CDR3 nucleotides read TGTGCCAGCAGTGGGACCCTCGGGACAGGGAACTATGGCTACACCTTC. The V gene is TRBV9, the J gene TRBJ1-2; 9 nucleotides line up with TRBD1. J was trimmed by 2 bases and V by 5 bases; bases with no gene match: 10. This CDR3 contains 16 residues. The germline CDR1 and CDR2 sequences are SGDLS and YYNGEE.

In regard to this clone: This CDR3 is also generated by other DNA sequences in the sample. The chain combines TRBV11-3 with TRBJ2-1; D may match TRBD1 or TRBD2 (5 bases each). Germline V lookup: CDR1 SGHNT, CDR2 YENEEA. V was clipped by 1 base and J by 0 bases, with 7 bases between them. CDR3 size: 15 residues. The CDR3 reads CASSLGGSSYNEQFF. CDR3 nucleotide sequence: TGTGCCAGCAGCTTAGGGGGGAGCTCCTACAATGAGCAGTTCTTC.

The CDR3 reads CSVDEGTGWDEQYF. The DNA for the CDR3 is TGCAGCGTTGATGAGGGGACAGGGTGGGACGAGCAGTACTTC. The chain links TRBV29-1 to TRBJ2-7; 9 bases fit TRBD1. This CDR3 has 14 amino acids. Germline assignment: CDR1 SQVTM and CDR2 ANQGSEA. V shed 3 bases and J 5 bases; nucleotides not matched to a gene: 8.

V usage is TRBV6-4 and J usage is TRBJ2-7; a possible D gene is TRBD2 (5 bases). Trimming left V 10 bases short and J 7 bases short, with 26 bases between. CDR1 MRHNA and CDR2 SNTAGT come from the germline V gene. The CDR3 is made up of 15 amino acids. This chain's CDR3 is CAKNNPPRYRGEQYF. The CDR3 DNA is TGTGCCAAGAACAACCCCCCCCGTTATCGGGGAGAGCAGTACTTC.

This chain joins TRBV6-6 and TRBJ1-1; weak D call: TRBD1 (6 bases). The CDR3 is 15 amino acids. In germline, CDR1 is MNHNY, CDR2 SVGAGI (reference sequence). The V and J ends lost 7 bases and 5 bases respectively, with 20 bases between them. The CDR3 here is CASISRGALETEAFF. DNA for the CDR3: TGTGCCAGCATTTCCAGGGGCGCGTTAGAAACTGAAGCTTTCTTT.

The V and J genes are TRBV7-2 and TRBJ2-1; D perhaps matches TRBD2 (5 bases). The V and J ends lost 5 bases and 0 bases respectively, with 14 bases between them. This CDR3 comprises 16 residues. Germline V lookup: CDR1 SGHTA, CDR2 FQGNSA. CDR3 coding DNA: TGTGCCAGCAGCCCTCGAGCGGATAGCTCCTACAATGAGCAGTTCTTC. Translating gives CASSPRADSSYNEQFF.

In nucleotides, the CDR3 is TGTGCCATCAGTTATACAGGGACTCAGCCCCAGCATTTT. It codes for CAISYTGTQPQHF. The V gene is TRBV10-3, the J gene TRBJ1-5; TRBD1 might be the D (6 bases). V was pared by 5 bases and J by 6 bases, with 11 bases between. Per germline, CDR1 ENHRY and CDR2 SYGVKD. The CDR3 length is 13 residues.

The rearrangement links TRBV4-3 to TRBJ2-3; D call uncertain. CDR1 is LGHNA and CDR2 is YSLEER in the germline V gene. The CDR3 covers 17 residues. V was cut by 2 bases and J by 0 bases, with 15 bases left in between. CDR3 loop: CASSQWKAVPSTDTQYF. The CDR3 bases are TGCGCCAGCAGCCAATGGAAAGCCGTTCCAAGCACAGATACGCAGTATTTT.

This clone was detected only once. The chain's CDR3 is CASSWGWWGNTIYF. The CDR3 DNA follows: TGTGCCAGCAGTTGGGGATGGTGGGGAAACACCATATATTTT. The rearrangement links TRBV28 to TRBJ1-3; D remains ambiguous. Germline lookup yields CDR1 MDHEN and CDR2 SYDVKM. Trimming took 4 bases from V and 4 from J, leaving 11 bases between them. CDR3 length: 14 residues.

CDR3 protein: CASRGEGETGELFF. For the CDR3, the DNA is TGCGCCAGCAGGGGGGAGGGGGAGACCGGGGAGCTGTTTTTT. The rearrangement links TRBV10-2 to TRBJ2-2, with a weak D call TRBD2 (7 bases). The CDR3 has 14 amino acids. Trimming removed 6 bases at V and 5 bases at J, with 13 bases between. CDR1 is WSHSY, CDR2 SAAADI, per germline.

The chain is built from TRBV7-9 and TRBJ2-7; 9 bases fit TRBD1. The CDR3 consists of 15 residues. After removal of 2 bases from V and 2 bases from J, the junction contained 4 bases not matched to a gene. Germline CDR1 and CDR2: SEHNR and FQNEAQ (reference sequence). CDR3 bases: TGTGCCAGCAGCTTATATGGACAGGGGCCCTACGAGCAGTACTTC. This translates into CASSLYGQGPYEQYF.

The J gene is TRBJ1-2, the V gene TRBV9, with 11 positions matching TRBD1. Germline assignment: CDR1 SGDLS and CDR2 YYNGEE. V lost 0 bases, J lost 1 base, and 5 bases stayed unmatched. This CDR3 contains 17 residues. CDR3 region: CASSVDRTGGFNYGYTF. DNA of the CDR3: TGTGCCAGCAGCGTAGATAGGACAGGGGGCTTTAACTATGGCTACACCTTC.